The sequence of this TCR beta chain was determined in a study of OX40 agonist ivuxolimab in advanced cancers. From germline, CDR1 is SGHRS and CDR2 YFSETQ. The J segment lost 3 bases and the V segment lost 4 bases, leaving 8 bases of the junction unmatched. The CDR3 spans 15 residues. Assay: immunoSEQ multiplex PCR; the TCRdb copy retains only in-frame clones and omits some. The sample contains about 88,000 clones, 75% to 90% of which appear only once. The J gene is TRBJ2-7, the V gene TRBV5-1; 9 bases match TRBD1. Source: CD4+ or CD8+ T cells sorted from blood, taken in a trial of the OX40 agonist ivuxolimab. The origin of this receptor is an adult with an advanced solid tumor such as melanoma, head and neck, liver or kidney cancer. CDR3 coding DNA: TGCGCCAGCAGCCCGGGGACAGGGTATGACTACGAGCAGTACGTC. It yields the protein CASSPGTGYDYEQYV.